This TCR beta chain was profiled in a study of blood T cell repertoires in COVID-19 (dated by TCRdb to 2020 to 2022). General notes on the study: Samples covering the acute and convalescent phases of COVID-19 were provided by collaborators in the United States, Italy and Spain. Deeply sampled blood TCRbeta repertoires from subjects exposed to, actively infected with, or recovered from COVID-19 were included in the dataset. The repertoires were released in a freely available public database intended as a resource for research on the immune response to SARS-CoV-2. A de-identified subject ID, COVID-19 status, age in years and sex were almost always included in the sample metadata. The material from the prospective study consisted of cDNA or gDNA derived from T cells, B-cell-depleted T cells, or PBMCs. Where HLA class I and class II types were available, the types were taken from metadata supplied by the sample provider, not from assay-based typing. Samples were obtained from the ongoing ImmuneRACE study (first 160 participants) and from over 1,000 subjects provided by 6 global collaborators. The study at large found these results: How much clinical and demographic metadata was included differed by source and by participant, and the metadata was provided uncurated.

This clone was detected only a few times. No antigen is known for it. The sample holds no much larger clone one base away, and base qualities are not on file. TCRbeta CDR3 regions were amplified from genomic DNA by means of the immunoSEQ Assay, a bias-controlled multiplex PCR. Per the original workflow: Within the assay, amplification of reference gene primers was used to estimate how many nucleated cells each sample contained. To quantify the absolute abundance of each unique TCRbeta CDR3 rearrangement, sequence reads were collapsed and filtered. For each sample, productive Simpson clonality was calculated as the square root of Simpson's diversity index over productive rearrangements. The immuneACCESS repertoire file appears here via TCRdb, limited to in-frame rearrangements. These files lack a portion of the clones; in checked studies, under half of the deficit traces to unresolved V genes, and the cause of the others is not known. V and J calls and clone size are given by that table; D and trimming were obtained from the DNA. In all, the sample holds approximately 190,000 clones, and roughly 84% of those were seen once. The leading ten clones occupy more than 3% of the sample.

After removal of 5 bases from V and 4 bases from J, the junction retains 8 bases not matched to a gene. As encoded in the germline V gene (reference sequence), CDR1 is LGHDT while CDR2 is YNNKEL. Including the terminal cysteine and phenylalanine, the CDR3 comprises 15 residues. The DNA shown is the 45-base CDR3, in frame from base 1. In the prospective study, participants were roughly 18 to 95 years old, resided in 20 to 30 geographic areas of the United States, and were enrolled through a virtual design. In the prospective study, participants were assigned to cohorts based on the clinical history participants reported in a screening survey and a study questionnaire. A participant counted as exposed if, within 2 weeks of entering the study, that participant had been in contact with someone who had a PCR-confirmed or clinician-diagnosed COVID-19 case. In the prospective study, whole blood, serum and a nasopharyngeal or oropharyngeal swab were collected from each participant by mobile phlebotomists. Additional blood draws and questionnaires over an approximately 2-month period could optionally be provided by prospective study participants. Before DNA extraction, prospective study blood samples were shipped either frozen or at room temperature.

What was sequenced was PBMCs or T cells enriched from blood (not recorded which). The V gene is TRBV3-1 (or the pseudogene TRBV3-2) and the J gene is TRBJ1-5, with 7 central nucleotides matching TRBD1. The TCR sequence derives from a woman aged 30 to 39 who had been exposed to COVID-19. The base sequence is TGTGCCAGCAGCGCAGGGGGTCGGCTTAATCAGCCCCAGCATTTT. Its protein is CASSAGGRLNQPQHF.